This TCR beta chain was documented in a study of neurological immune-mediated disorders. The germline CDR1 and CDR2 sequences are SGHDN and FVKESK. The CDR3 sequence is 14 residues long. Trimming cost V 4 bases and J 5 bases; bases outside gene matches: 5. Notes on this clonotype: Its antigen is not identified.

The team produced cDNA through 5'RACE using 10-nucleotide random UMIs. TCRdb re-analysed the 5' RACE reads in MiXCR, keeping a single row per CDR3 protein. The table has about 89,000 distinct CDR3 sequences, about 2.5% seen once. General study findings and limits: Expansion of TCR clones was greatest in HTLV-1-associated myelopathy and smallest in multiple sclerosis, where it fell below that of healthy controls. No CDR3 amino acid sequences were shared by expanded clones across subjects, suggesting private repertoires in all groups. According to phylogenetic grouping, one related-CDR3 cluster, a possible signature, contained the repertoires of 18 of 34 multiple sclerosis patients.

The chain combines TRBV14 with TRBJ2-1, with 7 bases fitting TRBD1. The receptor's source is a woman aged 25 to 39 with multiple sclerosis. Sequences were obtained from PBMCs. CDR3 sequence reads: CASSPWDSDNEQFF. As DNA, the CDR3 is TGTGCCAGCAGCCCTTGGGACAGTGACAATGAGCAGTTCTTC.